The T cell receptor (beta chain) described here comes from a study of blood T cell repertoires in COVID-19 (dated by TCRdb to 2020 to 2021). Regarding the research as a whole: Samples from collaborators originated in the United States, Italy and Spain and spanned both the acute and convalescent phases of COVID-19. The prospective study material was composed of cDNA or gDNA derived from T cells, B-cell-depleted T cells, or PBMCs. Subjects who had been exposed to COVID-19, were actively infected with it, or had recovered from it provided the deeply sampled blood TCRbeta repertoires that made up the dataset. A freely available public database, intended as a resource for researchers studying the immune response to SARS-CoV-2, is where the repertoires were released. Samples were obtained from the ongoing ImmuneRACE study (first 160 participants) and from approximately 1,200 subjects provided by 6 global collaborators. A de-identified subject ID, COVID-19 status, age in years and sex were almost always included in the sample metadata. Where HLA class I and class II types were available, the types were taken from metadata supplied by the sample provider, not from assay-based typing. Overall study results and their limits: The quantity of clinical and demographic metadata differed by source and by participant and was supplied without curation.

This clone was counted a few times. The antigen it recognizes is unknown. Base quality data are lacking; no much larger clone is found one base away. TCRbeta CDR3 regions were amplified from genomic DNA using the immunoSEQ Assay, a bias-controlled multiplex PCR. The study's processing was this. The number of nucleated cells in each sample was estimated by amplification of reference gene primers within the assay. To quantify the absolute abundance of each unique TCRbeta CDR3 rearrangement, sequence reads were collapsed and filtered. For each sample, productive Simpson clonality was calculated as the square root of Simpson's diversity index across productive rearrangements. TCRdb limited this immuneACCESS table to in-frame rearrangements with V and J called. A share of clones is missing; checked studies link under half to unresolved V genes, and the rest is unexplained. V and J calls and clone size are given by that table; D and trimming were obtained from the DNA. Recorded for this sample are a few hundred thousand clones; approximately 84% of them occurred a single time. The biggest ten clones account for roughly 15% of the sample.

Looking up the germline V gene yields CDR1 SNHLY and CDR2 FYNNEI. The germline V and J ends show losses of 6 bases and 10 bases respectively, and no gene match explains 0 bases of the junction. Counted from cysteine to phenylalanine, this CDR3 has 11 amino acids. Of the read, only the CDR3 DNA is kept; its 33 bases are in frame from base 1. Participants in the prospective study were enrolled through a virtual design, were aged roughly 18 to 100 years, and lived in about two dozen United States geographic areas. In the prospective study, cohorts were assigned on the basis of participant-reported clinical history obtained from a screening survey and a study questionnaire. For ImmuneRACE Cohort 3, a participant was defined as recovered based on two consecutive negative NP/OP PCR tests, clearance by a healthcare professional, or resolution of symptoms. Mobile phlebotomists in the prospective study collected whole blood, serum and a nasopharyngeal or oropharyngeal swab from every participant. Over a roughly 2-month period, participants in the prospective study had the option of providing additional blood draws and questionnaires. Before DNA extraction, blood samples from the prospective study were shipped at room temperature or frozen.

Sequencing was done on a sample of PBMCs or T cells enriched from blood (not recorded which). This sequence uses TRBV2 and TRBJ2-1, with 10 bases in between that match TRBD2. The clonotype was recovered from a man aged 35 to 55 who had recovered from COVID-19. The CDR3 loop reads CASRLAGEQFF. The DNA sequence is TGTGCCAGCAGACTAGCGGGAGAGCAGTTCTTC. When the CDR3 is completed using the reference TRBV2 and TRBJ2-1 genes on either side, the full variable domain is EPEVTQTPSHQVTQMGQEVILRCVPISNHLYFYWYRQILGQKVEFLVSFYNNEISEKSEIFDDQFSVERPDGSNFTLKIRSTKLEDSAMYFCASRLAGEQFFGPGTRLTVL.